Described below is a single TCR beta chain sequence and its context. This sample was included in a study of blood T cell repertoires in COVID-19. Study-level background: The samples span acute and convalescent COVID-19 from the United States, Italy and Spain. Sample material is recorded as cDNA or gDNA derived from T cells, B-cell-depleted T cells, or PBMCs.

As originally analysed: Amplification with reference gene primers provided the estimates of nucleated cell counts. The table came from immunoSEQ multiplex PCR; TCRdb's copy has only in-frame clones and leaves some out. V, J and clone size derive from that table, while D and trimming were established from the DNA sequence. The sample has some 100,000 clones; 88% are singletons. Sample: peripheral blood. The clonotype was recovered from a woman between 55 and 75 years old with acute or convalescent COVID-19.

The CDR3 loop reads CSASAPPGETQYF. CDR3 nucleotides: TGCAGTGCTAGTGCCCCCCCGGGAGAGACCCAGTACTTC. This rearrangement joins TRBV20-1 to TRBJ2-5; D not resolved. The V gene's germline CDR1 is DFQATT and CDR2 SNEGSKA (reference sequence). The CDR3 consists of 13 residues. The V gene lost 3 bases and the J gene lost 4 bases, with 12 bases spanning the gap.